A single sample gave rise to the 30 T cell receptor beta chains below, sequenced in a study of blood T cell repertoires in COVID-19. Assay: immunoSEQ multiplex PCR; the TCRdb copy retains only in-frame clones and omits some. The profile shows roughly 100,000 clones, roughly 79% of them singletons. The sample comprised peripheral blood. The receptors were gathered from a man older than 75 with acute or convalescent COVID-19.

The V gene is TRBV7-8, the J gene TRBJ2-3; D gene uncertain. V was pared by 5 bases and J by 4 bases, with 7 bases between. Germline V gene sequence: CDR1 SGHVS, CDR2 FQNEAQ. This CDR3 comprises 12 residues. The DNA of the CDR3 is TGTGCCAGCAGCCCGACTGCAGATACGCAGTATTTT. This codes for CASSPTADTQYF. Full variable domain (rest looked up from reference TRBV7-8 and TRBJ2-3): GAGVSQSPRYKVAKRGQDVALRCDPISGHVSLFWYQQALGQGPEFLTYFQNEAQLDKSGLPSDRFFAERPEGSVSTLKIQRTQQEDSAVYLCASSPTADTQYFGPGTRLTVL.

The CDR3 here is CASIQGHSNQPQHF. In DNA form, the CDR3 reads TGTGCCAGCATCCAGGGACATAGCAATCAGCCCCAGCATTTT. The J gene is TRBJ1-5, the V gene TRBV28; perhaps TRBD1 as D (6 bases). The germline V gene has CDR1 MDHEN and CDR2 SYDVKM. This CDR3 contains 14 residues. V shed 7 bases and J shed 0 bases, with 10 bases lying between them.

This rearrangement joins TRBV5-3 to TRBJ1-5; the match to TRBD1 covers 11 bases. Being an ORF, TRBV5-3 has a function that is uncertain. The CDR3 runs 16 residues. Germline trimming cut 4 bases from V and 4 bases from J; bases unmatched to any gene: 7. The CDR3 nucleotides read TGTGCCAGAAGCCGGGAGGACAGGGGGCGAAATCAGCCCCAGCATTTT. Amino acids: CARSREDRGRNQPQHF.

The rearrangement links TRBV5-1 to TRBJ2-7; D remains unclear. The V and J ends lost 4 bases and 0 bases respectively, with 8 bases between them. The CDR3 loop spans 13 amino acids. Germline CDR1 and CDR2: SGHRS and YFSETQ. As DNA, the CDR3 is TGCGCCAGCAGCGAAGTCGGCTCCTACGAGCAGTACTTC. Its translation is CASSEVGSYEQYF.

The chain has TRBV18 and TRBJ2-5; 14 bases are a match to TRBD2. Germline-derived CDR1 and CDR2 are KGHSH and LQKENI. The CDR3 spans 15 residues. V trimming: 0 bases; J trimming: 7 bases; junction bases outside the gene matches: 1. The CDR3 coding sequence is TGTGCCAGCTCACCACCGACTAGCGGGAGGGTGACCCAGTACTTC. This translates into CASSPPTSGRVTQYF.

This clone was detected a few times. This sample also contains other DNA sequences that code for the same CDR3. The rearrangement links TRBV5-1 to TRBJ1-5; 8 bases are shared with TRBD1. Germline V gene sequence: CDR1 SGHRS, CDR2 YFSETQ. After removal of 2 bases from V and 4 bases from J, the junction contained 5 bases not matched to a gene. This CDR3 spans 15 amino acids. This CDR3 reads CASSLGQGGNQPQHF. CDR3 in DNA: TGCGCCAGCAGCTTAGGACAGGGTGGGAATCAGCCCCAGCATTTT. Looking up the rest from reference TRBV5-1 and TRBJ1-5 gives the full variable domain: KAGVTQTPRYLIKTRGQQVTLSCSPISGHRSVSWYQQTPGQGLQFLFEYFSETQRNKGNFPGRFSGRQFSNSRSEMNVSTLELGDSALYLCASSLGQGGNQPQHFGDGTRLSIL.

The rearrangement joins TRBV3-1 (or the pseudogene TRBV3-2) to TRBJ2-1; D not resolved. The germline CDR1 and CDR2 sequences are LGHDT and YNNKEL (reference sequence). Trimming removed 2 bases at V and 4 bases at J, with 15 bases between. This CDR3 has 16 amino acids. CDR3 DNA sequence: TGTGCCAGCAGCCAACATAGCCGAACTCAATACAATGAGCAGTTCTTC. As protein: CASSQHSRTQYNEQFF.

The chain joins TRBV27 to TRBJ1-4, with D unclear. The germline V and J ends were trimmed by 5 bases and 0 bases, with 10 bases remaining between them. The CDR3 spans 15 residues. Per the germline V gene, CDR1 is MNHEY and CDR2 is SMNVEV (reference sequence). The chain's CDR3 is CASSLSYATNEKLFF. CDR3 nucleotide sequence: TGTGCCAGCAGTCTTAGCTATGCAACTAATGAAAAACTGTTTTTT.

V gene TRBV27 combines with J gene TRBJ1-1; 9 bases agree with TRBD1. The V gene end was trimmed by 6 bases and the J gene end by 3 bases; junction bases not matched to a gene: 5. This CDR3 region has 14 residues. Germline CDR1 reads MNHEY; CDR2 reads SMNVEV (reference sequence). The CDR3: CASRRDREDTEAFF. For the CDR3, the DNA is TGTGCCAGCAGGCGGGACAGGGAAGACACTGAAGCTTTCTTT.

The gene calls are TRBV6-5 and TRBJ2-5; 8 nucleotides align to TRBD1. CDR1 MNHEY and CDR2 SVGAGI come from the germline V gene. Germline trimming cut 6 bases from V and 8 bases from J; bases unmatched to any gene: 8. This CDR3 is built from 13 residues. Written as DNA, the CDR3 is TGTGCCAGCAGCCTCGGACAGGGATCAACCCAGTACTTC. Translated: CASSLGQGSTQYF.

The J gene is TRBJ2-5, the V gene TRBV9, with D uncertain. Germline V gene lookup returns CDR1 SGDLS and CDR2 YYNGEE. The CDR3 runs 14 residues. Trimming shortened V by 0 bases and J by 2 bases, and 8 bases separated the two germline ends. CDR3 amino acids: CASSVVATQETQYF. The CDR3 region has the DNA TGTGCCAGCAGCGTAGTGGCCACACAAGAGACCCAGTACTTC.

This chain links TRBV19 with TRBJ1-1, with TRBD1 matching 10 bases. The trim removed 6 bases at V and 3 bases at J, leaving 10 bases unmatched. CDR1 LNHDA and CDR2 SQIVND come from the germline V gene (reference sequence). The CDR3 covers 16 residues. CDR3 loop: CASRYRGTGADTEAFF. The CDR3 bases are TGTGCCAGTAGATACCGAGGGACAGGGGCCGACACTGAAGCTTTCTTT.

This rearrangement joins TRBV6-5 to TRBJ2-1, with D perhaps matching TRBD2 (6 bases). The length of the CDR3 is 13 residues. Trimming left V 6 bases short and J 7 bases short, with 13 bases between. Germline V gene sequence: CDR1 MNHEY, CDR2 SVGAGI. For the CDR3, the DNA is TGTGCCAGCAGAGGAGGGAATGGGAATGAGCAGTTCTTC. This gives the protein CASRGGNGNEQFF.

This clone occurred a few times. The chain recombines TRBV7-3 with TRBJ2-2, with 11 bases aligning to TRBD2. Germline-derived CDR1 and CDR2 are SGHTA and FQGTGA. Trimming cost V 5 bases and J 2 bases; bases outside gene matches: 4. The CDR3 spans 16 residues. CDR3 DNA: TGTGCCAGCAGCGCGGGACTAGCGGTTAACACCGGGGAGCTGTTTTTT. Translating gives CASSAGLAVNTGELFF.

The gene calls are TRBV11-3 and TRBJ2-3; D is unresolved. Germline CDR1 reads SGHNT; CDR2 reads YENEEA. Trimming pared 2 bases from V and 4 bases from J, leaving 7 bases between. CDR3 length: 13 residues. The CDR3 protein is CASSLRSSDTQYF. CDR3 nucleotide sequence: TGTGCCAGCAGCTTACGAAGCTCAGATACGCAGTATTTT.

The chain is built from TRBV2 and TRBJ2-2, with TRBD2 matching over 12 bases. This CDR3 region has 16 residues. Germline values: CDR1 SNHLY, CDR2 FYNNEI. Unmatched junction bases numbered 7, after V lost 5 bases and J lost 6 bases. For the CDR3, the DNA is TGTGCCAGCAGTCCACTAGCGGGAGGCCGACCCGGGGAGCTGTTTTTT. Translated, it gives CASSPLAGGRPGELFF.

V gene TRBV25-1 combines with J gene TRBJ1-4, with TRBD1 matching 7 bases. The CDR3 covers 16 residues. Germline lookup yields CDR1 MGHDK and CDR2 SYGVNS. Trimming took 3 bases from V and 6 from J; bases not matched to a gene: 10. This chain's CDR3 is CASSDPTGAEDEKLFF. The CDR3 bases are TGTGCCAGCAGTGACCCTACAGGGGCAGAGGATGAAAAACTGTTTTTT.

V usage is TRBV28 and J usage is TRBJ2-7, with a weak D call TRBD1 (6 bases). V was clipped by 4 bases and J by 0 bases, with 7 bases between them. The CDR3 has 13 amino acids. Germline V gene data show CDR1 as MDHEN and CDR2 as SYDVKM. In DNA form, the CDR3 reads TGTGCCAGCAGTTGGGACAACTCCTACGAGCAGTACTTC. It yields the protein CASSWDNSYEQYF.

CDR3 region: CAWSLDRGGTDTQYF. The DNA for the CDR3 is TGTGCCTGGAGTTTGGACAGGGGGGGTACAGATACGCAGTATTTT. The rearrangement links TRBV30 to TRBJ2-3; 10 bases align to TRBD1. Germline V CDR1 and CDR2: GTSNPN, SVGIG (reference sequence). This CDR3 spans 15 amino acids. Unmatched junction bases numbered 5, after V lost 2 bases and J lost 3 bases.

This chain uses TRBV4-1 with TRBJ2-2; TRBD2 agrees at 15 bases. This CDR3 has 18 amino acids. CDR1 and CDR2 (germline): MGHRA, YSYEKL. After removal of 3 bases from V and 6 bases from J, the junction contained 8 bases not matched to a gene. CDR3: CASSHGLAGGYGPGELFF. CDR3 bases: TGCGCCAGCAGCCACGGACTAGCGGGAGGGTACGGCCCCGGGGAGCTGTTTTTT.

The V call is TRBV6-2 or TRBV6-3, the J call TRBJ2-1; TRBD2 matches at 7 bases. The V segment lost 0 bases and the J segment 9 bases; nucleotides outside the gene matches: 8. CDR1 MNHEY and CDR2 SVGEGT come from the germline V gene. The CDR3 contains 15 residues. The CDR3 loop reads CASSYSSLAASEQFF. Written as DNA, the CDR3 is TGTGCCAGCAGTTACTCGTCCCTAGCGGCGAGTGAGCAGTTCTTC.

This chain joins TRBV6-5 and TRBJ1-6; TRBD1 might be the D (5 bases). The CDR3 has 14 residues. In germline, CDR1 is MNHEY, CDR2 SVGAGI. The V end was cut by 7 bases, the J end by 9 bases, with 16 bases between. The CDR3 sequence: CASTLQVMVSPLHF. Here the CDR3 DNA reads TGTGCCAGCACCCTACAGGTTATGGTTTCACCCCTCCACTTT.

The chain uses TRBV7-2 and TRBJ2-7; TRBD1 agrees at 9 bases. The CDR3 sequence is 14 residues long. V trimming: 5 bases; J trimming: 4 bases; junction bases outside the gene matches: 6. CDR1 SGHTA and CDR2 FQGNSA come from the germline V gene. CDR3 residues: CASSQVGQGYEQYF. As DNA, the CDR3 is TGTGCCAGCAGCCAGGTGGGACAGGGTTACGAGCAGTACTTC.

The chain joins TRBV7-9 to TRBJ1-2; D gene ambiguous. Trimming stripped 2 bases from V and 2 bases from J, with 9 bases between. The germline V gene encodes CDR1 SEHNR and CDR2 FQNEAQ (reference sequence). This CDR3 spans 14 amino acids. CDR3 in DNA: TGTGCCAGCAGCTTATTTTCCCGGAACTATGGCTACACCTTC. Amino acid sequence: CASSLFSRNYGYTF.

The rearrangement joins TRBV5-1 to TRBJ2-7; the match to TRBD2 covers 12 bases. CDR1 and CDR2 (germline): SGHRS, YFSETQ. J lost 1 base, V lost 4 bases, and 9 bases had no gene match. This CDR3 has 17 residues. The CDR3 DNA reads TGCGCCAGCAGCCAACCACTAGCGGGAGGCCGATCCTACGAGCAGTACTTC. Its protein product is CASSQPLAGGRSYEQYF.

V usage is TRBV12-3 or TRBV12-4 and J usage is TRBJ1-1, with D uncertain. V gave up 3 bases and J gave up 1 base, with 6 bases separating them. The length of the CDR3 is 13 residues. CDR3: CASSFTSNTEAFF. In nucleotides, the CDR3 is TGTGCCAGCAGTTTCACATCGAACACTGAAGCTTTCTTT.

This chain joins TRBV6-4 and TRBJ1-6, with no clear D. This CDR3 is built from 14 residues. Germline V gives CDR1 MRHNA, CDR2 SNTAGT. Trimming cost V 6 bases and J 6 bases, with 12 bases left between them. The CDR3: CASSRGGGNSPLHF. The CDR3 nucleotides are TGTGCCAGCAGCCGGGGAGGAGGTAATTCACCCCTCCACTTT.

The chain employs TRBV5-4 and TRBJ2-3, with 7 positions matching TRBD1. V lost 5 bases, J lost 4 bases, and 4 bases stayed unmatched. The CDR3 has 13 amino acids. CDR1 is SGHNT, CDR2 YYREEE, per germline (reference sequence). In nucleotides, the CDR3 is TGTGCCAGCAGTCACAGGGGCTCAGATACGCAGTATTTT. It encodes CASSHRGSDTQYF.

This chain uses TRBV19 with TRBJ2-4, with 7 bases lining up with TRBD1. The junction had 15 bases not matched to a gene; V was cut back by 1 base and J by 6 bases. CDR1 and CDR2 (germline): LNHDA, SQIVND (reference sequence). The CDR3 length is 18 residues. The CDR3 nucleotides are TGTGCCAGTAGTATAGGTAGTGGCAGGGGGTCTAATGGAAACATTCAGTACTTC. Translated, it gives CASSIGSGRGSNGNIQYF.

The sample holds one count of this clone. J is TRBJ1-6 and V is TRBV7-3; 8 positions match TRBD1. The CDR3 runs to 15 residues. The germline gives CDR1 SGHTA, CDR2 FQGTGA. V trimming: 5 bases; J trimming: 7 bases; junction bases outside the gene matches: 7. DNA for the CDR3: TGTGCCAGCAGCGCCGGGACAGGACCCAATTCACCCCTCCACTTT. It codes for CASSAGTGPNSPLHF.